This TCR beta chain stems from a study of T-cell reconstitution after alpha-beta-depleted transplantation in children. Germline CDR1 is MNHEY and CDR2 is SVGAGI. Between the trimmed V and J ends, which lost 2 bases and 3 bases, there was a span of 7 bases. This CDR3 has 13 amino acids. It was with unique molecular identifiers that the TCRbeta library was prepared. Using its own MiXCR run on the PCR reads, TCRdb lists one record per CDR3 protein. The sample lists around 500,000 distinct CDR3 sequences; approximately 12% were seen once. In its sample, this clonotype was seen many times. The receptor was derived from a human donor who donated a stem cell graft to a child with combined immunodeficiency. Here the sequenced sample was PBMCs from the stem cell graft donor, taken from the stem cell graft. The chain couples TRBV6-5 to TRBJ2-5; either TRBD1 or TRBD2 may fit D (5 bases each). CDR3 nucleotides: TGTGCCAGCAGTTACGAGGGGAAAGAGACCCAGTACTTC. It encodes CASSYEGKETQYF.